This T cell receptor (beta chain) was identified during a study of Ad26.COV2.S vaccination and SARS-CoV-2 variants. Using immunoSEQ multiplex PCR, the repertoire was profiled, and TCRdb retains in-frame clones only, with some absent. The table includes about 350,000 clones, 86% detected once. As to treatment: around 19 received Ad26.COV2.S at low or high dose, single or two shots; several received placebo; per-sample allocation not given. Specimen acquisition occurred on day 63 following the initial vaccine or placebo injection. The CDR3 extends over 13 amino acids. V was clipped by 4 bases and J by 3 bases, with 7 bases between them. The V gene's germline CDR1 is MNHEY and CDR2 SMNVEV (reference sequence).

The receptor comes from a person between 18 and 60 years old who received the Ad26.COV2.S COVID-19 vaccine or a placebo. The source material was peripheral blood, sampled in a trial of Ad26.COV2.S vaccine versus placebo. This chain links TRBV27 with TRBJ2-1; D gene ambiguous. The CDR3 region is CASSSVLYNEQFF. The CDR3 DNA reads as TGTGCCAGCAGTTCGGTTCTCTACAATGAGCAGTTCTTC.